The rows below give T cell receptor beta chains drawn from one sample of a study of cytomegalovirus exposure and HLA in healthy donors. Using immunoSEQ multiplex PCR, the repertoire was profiled, and TCRdb retains in-frame clones only, with some absent. The sample records about 190,000 clones, roughly 83% being singletons. The source material was PBMCs. These receptors were obtained from a woman between 18 and 30 years old in good health and CMV-seronegative. Each CDR3 is given with its conserved first and last residue. The D gene is left open where the match is weak. Size values are once, few and many counts, or a class for expanded clones, and some rows have none.

cdr3_aa,cdr3_nt,j_call,d_call,v_call,clone_size
CASSPRDRAYEQYF,TGTGCCAGCAGCCCACGGGACAGAGCCTACGAGCAGTACTTC,TRBJ2-7,TRBD1,TRBV7-9,few
CASSVGTSGASFTVQYF,TGTGCCAGCAGCGTAGGTACTAGCGGGGCCTCTTTTACGGTGCAGTACTTC,TRBJ2-7,TRBD2,TRBV9,once
CASSFLRDSSYEQYF,TGTGCCAGCAGCTTCTTACGGGACAGCTCCTACGAGCAGTACTTC,TRBJ2-7,TRBD1,TRBV11-2,few
CASSQADSLLYGYTF,TGCGCCAGCAGCCAGGCCGACAGCCTACTCTATGGCTACACCTTC,TRBJ1-2,-,TRBV4-1,-
CASSLFRLTGLTDTQYF,TGTGCCAGCAGCTTATTTCGCCTGACAGGGTTAACAGATACGCAGTATTTT,TRBJ2-3,TRBD1,TRBV11-2,-
CASSQDRSETYNEQFF,TGCGCCAGCAGCCAAGATAGGAGCGAAACCTACAATGAGCAGTTCTTC,TRBJ2-1,-,TRBV4-1,-
CASSQDTGTRKLFF,TGTGCCAGCAGCCAAGATACTGGGACTCGGAAACTGTTTTTT,TRBJ1-4,-,TRBV14,once
CASSPRDRFYGYTF,TGTGCCAGCTCACCCCGGGACAGGTTCTATGGCTACACCTTC,TRBJ1-2,TRBD1,TRBV18,-
CASSLRSPLHF,TGTGCCAGCAGCCTGCGTTCACCCCTCCACTTT,TRBJ1-6,-,TRBV2,few
CASSLGVASPLHF,TGTGCCAGCAGCTTAGGAGTAGCCTCACCCCTCCACTTT,TRBJ1-6,-,TRBV7-9,few
CASSPATKGARDEQFF,TGTGCCAGCTCACCAGCTACGAAGGGGGCGCGGGATGAGCAGTTCTTC,TRBJ2-1,TRBD1,TRBV18,-
CASEQGSGNQPQHF,TGTGCCAGCGAACAGGGTAGTGGCAATCAGCCCCAGCATTTT,TRBJ1-5,-,TRBV2,-
CASSELAGPYEQYF,TGCGCCAGCAGTGAGCTAGCGGGTCCCTACGAGCAGTACTTC,TRBJ2-7,TRBD2,TRBV10-1,-
CASSLGGNRGTDTQYF,TGTGCCAGCAGCTTAGGCGGGAACCGGGGAACAGATACGCAGTATTTT,TRBJ2-3,-,TRBV7-2,-
CASIPQRQRNEQFF,TGTGCCAGCATTCCCCAGCGGCAGCGTAATGAGCAGTTCTTC,TRBJ2-1,-,TRBV2,-
CASSFFPTGPSYEQYF,TGTGCCAGCAGCTTTTTCCCGACGGGTCCTTCATACGAGCAGTACTTC,TRBJ2-7,-,TRBV7-2,-
CASSLLTGELFF,TGTGCCAGCAGTTTACTTACCGGGGAGCTGTTTTTT,TRBJ2-2,-,TRBV27,-
CASSSTAGPGGDINSPLHF,TGCGCCAGCAGCTCCACGGCGGGGCCAGGGGGCGATATTAATTCACCCCTCCACTTT,TRBJ1-6,TRBD1,TRBV4-1,-
CASSTPRREGPTDTQYF,TGTGCCAGTAGTACCCCACGGCGGGAGGGCCCCACAGATACGCAGTATTTT,TRBJ2-3,TRBD2,TRBV19,-
CASSPRQDQAYGYTF,TGTGCCAGCAGCCCACGGCAAGACCAGGCCTATGGCTACACCTTC,TRBJ1-2,-,TRBV2,-
CASSLVAGLSSGNTIYF,TGTGCCAGCAGCTTAGTGGCAGGGCTCAGCTCTGGAAACACCATATATTTT,TRBJ1-3,-,TRBV13,-
CASSPGGEGSYNEQFF,TGTGCCAGCTCACCTGGCGGGGAAGGATCCTACAATGAGCAGTTCTTC,TRBJ2-1,-,TRBV18,few
CSVEVGTGFIEGYTF,TGCAGCGTTGAAGTGGGGACAGGGTTTATTGAGGGCTACACCTTC,TRBJ1-2,TRBD1,TRBV29-1,-
CASSPATTGWADTQYF,TGCGCCAGCAGCCCTGCTACGACAGGGTGGGCAGATACGCAGTATTTT,TRBJ2-3,TRBD1,TRBV4-1,once
CASSAKVLRGTEAFF,TGTGCCAGCAGCGCTAAAGTCCTCAGGGGCACTGAAGCTTTCTTT,TRBJ1-1,-,TRBV7-9,-
CASSLAGQGGDTQYF,TGTGCCAGCAGCTTAGCGGGACAGGGAGGAGATACGCAGTATTTT,TRBJ2-3,TRBD1,TRBV7-9,-
CASSRDGTSSGEQFF,TGTGCCAGCAGCCGTGATGGGACTAGCTCGGGTGAGCAGTTCTTC,TRBJ2-1,TRBD2,TRBV5-4,-
CAWSVRRQTNTEAFF,TGTGCCTGGAGTGTTAGGCGACAGACGAACACTGAAGCTTTCTTT,TRBJ1-1,-,TRBV30,-
CASSPIGTGGMNTEAFF,TGTGCCAGCAGCCCCATAGGGACAGGGGGGATGAACACTGAAGCTTTCTTT,TRBJ1-1,TRBD1,TRBV27,-
CASSFRWGQGLNTEAFF,TGTGCCAGCAGCTTCAGATGGGGACAGGGGCTGAACACTGAAGCTTTCTTT,TRBJ1-1,TRBD1,TRBV5-6,-
CASSVAAGRDSYEQYF,TGTGCCAGCAGCGTAGCGGCGGGAAGGGATTCCTACGAGCAGTACTTC,TRBJ2-7,-,TRBV9,once
CASSYRLNTEAFF,TGTGCCAGCAGTTACAGGTTAAACACTGAAGCTTTCTTT,TRBJ1-1,-,TRBV2,-
CASSFTGPGEKLFF,TGTGCCAGCAGCTTCACAGGGCCCGGGGAAAAACTGTTTTTT,TRBJ1-4,-,TRBV5-4,-
CASSILTYNEQFF,TGTGCCAGTAGTATCCTAACCTACAATGAGCAGTTCTTC,TRBJ2-1,-,TRBV19,many
CASSTLDRGGQPQHF,TGTGCCAGCAGCACATTGGACAGGGGGGGTCAGCCCCAGCATTTT,TRBJ1-5,TRBD1,TRBV7-9,-
CASGRDRGADTQYF,TGTGCCAGCGGGCGTGACAGGGGAGCAGATACGCAGTATTTT,TRBJ2-3,TRBD1,TRBV2,-
CASSSTGGNYQPQHF,TGTGCCAGTAGTAGCACAGGGGGGAATTATCAGCCCCAGCATTTT,TRBJ1-5,TRBD1,TRBV19,-
CASSYGRFSGNTIYF,TGTGCCAGCAGTTACGGCAGGTTCTCTGGAAACACCATATATTTT,TRBJ1-3,-,TRBV6-5,-
CASSPGALGRQGEAFF,TGCGCCAGCAGCCCGGGCGCGCTGGGTAGGCAGGGCGAAGCTTTCTTT,TRBJ1-1,-,TRBV4-1,-
CASSAIGTSGRRGIDTQYF,TGTGCCAGCAGCGCCATCGGGACTAGCGGGAGAAGGGGAATAGATACGCAGTATTTT,TRBJ2-3,TRBD2,TRBV9,-
CATSRPQSYEQYF,TGTGCCACCAGCAGGCCCCAGTCCTACGAGCAGTACTTC,TRBJ2-7,-,TRBV15,-
CASSVLAGAGLSSYNEQFF,TGTGCCAGCAGTGTCCTAGCGGGGGCCGGGCTTAGCTCCTACAATGAGCAGTTCTTC,TRBJ2-1,TRBD2,TRBV6-4,-